The clone carrying this TCR beta chain was seen at least ten times. The sample originates from a study of T-cell reconstitution after alpha-beta-depleted transplantation in children. The CDR3 has 14 amino acids. Germline values: CDR1 MNHEY, CDR2 SMNVEV (reference sequence). Unmatched junction bases numbered 9, after V lost 6 bases and J lost 5 bases. Library preparation (for TCRbeta) was performed with unique molecular identifiers. TCRdb itself ran the PCR reads through MiXCR, one entry per CDR3 protein. The sample carries 640,000 or so distinct CDR3 sequences, approximately 16% recorded once. The clonotype comes from a human donor who donated a stem cell graft to a child with acute myeloid leukemia. The genes are TRBV27 and TRBJ1-1; 7 nucleotides match TRBD1. The sample consisted of PBMCs from the stem cell graft donor, taken from the stem cell graft. CDR3 residues: CASRPTGEGTEAFF. CDR3 coding DNA: TGTGCCAGCAGACCAACAGGGGAGGGAACTGAAGCTTTCTTT.